Below are 20 T cell receptor beta chains sequenced from a single sample in a study of T cell responses to AZD1222 COVID-19 vaccine. Here immunoSEQ multiplex PCR was the method, and the copy in TCRdb shows in-frame clones only, minus some. Of 95,000 to 130,000 clones listed, roughly nine tenths were seen once; the top ten hold roughly 1.4%. This sample comprised peripheral blood, obtained 28 days after the second AZD1222 dose. The receptors here all came from an adult who received the AZD1222 COVID-19 vaccine.

The gene calls are TRBV7-9 and TRBJ1-2; 10 bases align to TRBD1. V shed 4 bases and J 3 bases; nucleotides not matched to a gene: 5. This CDR3 spans 15 amino acids. The germline gives CDR1 SEHNR, CDR2 FQNEAQ (reference sequence). The CDR3 here is CASSSGQGSHYGYTF. CDR3 coding DNA: TGTGCCAGCAGCTCGGGACAGGGGTCCCACTATGGCTACACCTTC. Looking up the rest from reference TRBV7-9 and TRBJ1-2 gives the full variable domain: DTGVSQNPRHKITKRGQNVTFRCDPISEHNRLYWYRQTLGQGPEFLTYFQNEAQLEKSRLLSDRFSAERPKGSFSTLEIQRTEQGDSAMYLCASSSGQGSHYGYTFGSGTRLTVV.

This chain links TRBV6-2 or TRBV6-3 with TRBJ2-1; 10 positions match TRBD2. The CDR3 is 15 amino acids. J lost 0 bases, V lost 6 bases, and 2 bases had no gene match. CDR1 and CDR2 from the germline V gene are MNHEY and SVGEGT. CDR3 DNA: TGTGCCAGCAGACCTAGCGGGAGCTCCTACAATGAGCAGTTCTTC. Its protein is CASRPSGSSYNEQFF.

The chain is built from TRBV7-9 and TRBJ1-4; 9 bases are a match to TRBD1. Germline CDR1 is SEHNR and CDR2 is FQNEAQ (reference sequence). After removal of 5 bases from V and 7 bases from J, the junction contained 8 bases not matched to a gene. There are 15 residues in the CDR3. The CDR3, as DNA: TGTGCCAGCAGCAGCCCCGGGACAGGGTTTGAAAAACTGTTTTTT. This gives the protein CASSSPGTGFEKLFF.

The chain combines TRBV18 with TRBJ1-4, with D perhaps TRBD1 (5 bases). V shed 6 bases and J shed 8 bases, with 19 bases lying between them. This CDR3 comprises 15 residues. Germline CDR1 and CDR2: KGHSH and LQKENI. The CDR3 reads CASSSGRLGREKLFF. The CDR3 DNA reads TGTGCCAGCTCTTCCGGGCGCCTGGGACGGGAAAAACTGTTTTTT.

The chain uses TRBV3-1 (or the pseudogene TRBV3-2) and TRBJ1-3; D call uncertain. The CDR3 has 14 amino acids. CDR1 and CDR2 (germline): LGHDT, YNNKEL (reference sequence). The germline V and J ends were trimmed by 2 bases and 2 bases, with 7 bases remaining between them. The CDR3: CASSQSETGNTIYF. In nucleotides, the CDR3 is TGTGCCAGCAGCCAAAGTGAAACTGGAAACACCATATATTTT.

The chain uses TRBV7-3 and TRBJ2-1; 11 bases line up with TRBD2. The J segment lost 1 base and the V segment lost 5 bases, leaving 4 bases of the junction unmatched. Germline assignment: CDR1 SGHTA and CDR2 FQGTGA. The CDR3 is 16 amino acids. This chain's CDR3 is CASSRSSGRSYNEQFF. In DNA, the CDR3 is TGTGCCAGCAGCCGCTCTAGCGGGAGGTCCTACAATGAGCAGTTCTTC.

J is TRBJ1-5 and V is TRBV9; D might be TRBD1 (6 bases). The CDR3 length is 15 residues. V lost 0 bases and J 6 bases, leaving 13 bases between the germline ends. Per the germline V gene, CDR1 is SGDLS and CDR2 is YYNGEE. CDR3 in DNA: TGTGCCAGCAGCGTAGATCAGGGGCGGGGTCAGCCCCAGCATTTT. It specifies CASSVDQGRGQPQHF.

The chain employs TRBV4-1 and TRBJ2-2; D gene unclear. The CDR3 runs 15 residues. The ends were cut back, 0 bases at V and 1 base at J, with 6 bases in the middle. Germline V lookup: CDR1 MGHRA, CDR2 YSYEKL. This CDR3 reads CASSQDNRNTGELFF. The DNA for the CDR3 is TGCGCCAGCAGCCAAGATAACAGGAACACCGGGGAGCTGTTTTTT.

This sequence joins TRBV28 and TRBJ1-4; no reliable D call. V lost 5 bases and J 0 bases, leaving 13 bases between the germline ends. This CDR3 spans 16 amino acids. Per the germline V gene, CDR1 is MDHEN and CDR2 is SYDVKM. DNA for the CDR3: TGTGCCAGCAGTCCGAACCGGGGTTCAACTAATGAAAAACTGTTTTTT. Its protein product is CASSPNRGSTNEKLFF. The full variable domain, in which reference TRBV28 and TRBJ1-4 provide the parts outside the CDR3, is DVKVTQSSRYLVKRTGEKVFLECVQDMDHENMFWYRQDPGLGLRLIYFSYDVKMKEKGDIPEGYSVSREKKERFSLILESASTNQTSMYLCASSPNRGSTNEKLFFGSGTQLSVL.

V and J are TRBV4-1 and TRBJ2-1; 9 bases line up with TRBD2. The junction had 7 bases not matched to a gene; V was cut back by 4 bases and J by 0 bases. Germline CDR1 and CDR2: MGHRA and YSYEKL. The length of the CDR3 is 17 residues. CDR3 coding DNA: TGCGCCAGCAGCCCCCGGGGTAGCGGGAGCTCCTACAATGAGCAGTTCTTC. Its translation: CASSPRGSGSSYNEQFF.

The chain is built from TRBV19 and TRBJ1-5; TRBD1 matches at 11 bases. The germline V gene has CDR1 LNHDA and CDR2 SQIVND (reference sequence). The CDR3 runs 16 residues. J was trimmed by 6 bases and V by 6 bases; bases with no gene match: 10. CDR3: CASRKGQGAYSQPQHF. The CDR3 DNA follows: TGTGCCAGTAGAAAAGGACAGGGGGCATATAGTCAGCCCCAGCATTTT.

The chain recombines TRBV10-2 with TRBJ1-5; D ambiguous. The germline gives CDR1 WSHSY, CDR2 SAAADI. V lost 5 bases, J lost 5 bases, and 10 bases lay in between. The CDR3 contains 13 residues. The CDR3 here is CASSPGIHQPQHF. The CDR3 nucleotides are TGCGCCAGCAGTCCCGGGATACATCAGCCCCAGCATTTT.

A few counts support this clone. The chain is built from TRBV11-2 and TRBJ1-6, with no clear D. Trimming stripped 1 base from V and 7 bases from J, with 8 bases between. Germline V gives CDR1 SGHAT, CDR2 FQNNGV. CDR3 size: 14 residues. CDR3 sequence: CASSLGPENSPLHF. The CDR3 DNA is TGTGCCAGCAGCTTAGGACCGGAGAATTCACCCCTCCACTTT. The full variable domain, rest sourced from reference TRBV11-2 and TRBJ1-6, is EAGVAQSPRYKIIEKRQSVAFWCNPISGHATLYWYQQILGQGPKLLIQFQNNGVVDDSQLPKDRFSAERLKGVDSTLKIQPAKLEDSAVYLCASSLGPENSPLHFGNGTRLTVT.

This chain uses TRBV7-2 with TRBJ1-6; 8 positions match TRBD1. Losses at the gene ends were 7 bases for V and 6 bases for J; bases not matched to a gene: 17. This CDR3 spans 18 amino acids. CDR1 is SGHTA, CDR2 FQGNSA, per germline. The CDR3 loop reads CASTLRATGGTSNSPLHF. CDR3 coding DNA: TGTGCCAGCACCCTAAGAGCAACAGGGGGAACCAGTAATTCACCCCTCCACTTT. Using reference TRBV7-2 and TRBJ1-6 for the parts outside the CDR3, the full variable domain is GAGVSQSPSNKVTEKGKDVELRCDPISGHTALYWYRQSLGQGLEFLIYFQGNSAPDKSGLPSDRFSAERTGGSVSTLTIQRTQQEDSAVYLCASTLRATGGTSNSPLHFGNGTRLTVT.

The rearrangement links TRBV6-5 to TRBJ1-2, with 7 bases fitting TRBD1. The CDR3 has 13 amino acids. J lost 8 bases, V lost 2 bases, and 5 bases had no gene match. The germline V gene encodes CDR1 MNHEY and CDR2 SVGAGI. The CDR3 here is CASSYRGREGYTF. The CDR3, as DNA: TGTGCCAGCAGTTACAGGGGGCGGGAAGGCTACACCTTC.

V and J are TRBV7-2 and TRBJ2-1; 7 nucleotides agree with TRBD2. With 2 bases clipped from V and 11 bases from J, the junction kept 15 bases outside the gene matches. CDR1 is SGHTA, CDR2 FQGNSA, per germline. The CDR3 length is 16 residues. Here the CDR3 reads CASSLIGGRGVGKQFF. In DNA, the CDR3 is TGTGCCAGCAGCTTAATAGGCGGGAGAGGGGTAGGGAAGCAGTTCTTC.

The V gene is TRBV30, the J gene TRBJ1-1; 7 bases line up with TRBD1. Germline assignment: CDR1 GTSNPN and CDR2 SVGIG (reference sequence). V was pared by 7 bases and J by 8 bases, with 13 bases of the junction left unmatched. This CDR3 contains 13 residues. Written as DNA, the CDR3 is TGTGCCTTAGACGGGACAGAAAGTTTGGAAGCTTTCTTT. Translation gives CALDGTESLEAFF.

Written as DNA, the CDR3 is TGTGCCAGCAGTGGTCTGTCAGGGGCTAATGAAAAACTGTTTTTT. This translates into CASSGLSGANEKLFF. This chain connects TRBV2 to TRBJ1-4, with D maybe TRBD1 (6 bases). The V gene's germline CDR1 is SNHLY and CDR2 FYNNEI. This CDR3 is 15 amino acids long. V lost 4 bases and J 3 bases, leaving 12 bases between the germline ends.

The chain uses TRBV28 and TRBJ1-2; tentatively, D is TRBD1 (5 bases). CDR3 size: 13 residues. V lost 2 bases, J lost 1 base, and 5 bases lay in between. From germline, CDR1 is MDHEN and CDR2 SYDVKM. The CDR3 loop is CASSLDSNYGYTF. CDR3 in DNA: TGTGCCAGCAGTTTAGACAGTAACTATGGCTACACCTTC.

This rearrangement joins TRBV18 to TRBJ2-5; tentatively, D is TRBD1 (5 bases). V dropped 2 bases and J dropped 4 bases, with 11 bases sitting between them. Germline V gives CDR1 KGHSH, CDR2 LQKENI. The CDR3 is 14 residues long. CDR3 in amino acids: CASSPMQGRETQYF. DNA of the CDR3: TGTGCCAGCTCACCAATGCAGGGTCGAGAGACCCAGTACTTC. The whole variable domain, filled in from reference TRBV18 and TRBJ2-5, reads NAGVMQNPRHLVRRRGQEARLRCSPMKGHSHVYWYRQLPEEGLKFMVYLQKENIIDESGMPKERFSAEFPKEGPSILRIQQVVRGDSAAYFCASSPMQGRETQYFGPGTRLLVL.